A selection of T cell receptor beta chains follows, all from one sample in a study of T cells in Graves' hyperthyroidism and ophthalmopathy. MiXCR, run by TCRdb on the multiplex PCR reads, gives a single entry per CDR3 protein. The sample has fewer than 750,000 distinct CDR3 sequences, approximately 15% seen once; the top ten hold about an eighth. The specimen sequenced was blood. Receptors were obtained from a woman aged 45-65 years with Graves' ophthalmopathy. The conserved cysteine and the conserved F or W are not part of the CDR3 here.

J | V | CDR3
TRBJ1-5 | TRBV11-2 | ASSLGYRGNQPQH
TRBJ2-5 | TRBV7-2 | ASSSPRGRIKTQY
TRBJ2-7 | TRBV5-1 | ASSLAQLAGVAEQY
TRBJ2-1 | TRBV7-2 | ASGAGKGLASPSSYNEQF
TRBJ2-7 | TRBV5-1 | ASSPGTGSYEQY
TRBJ2-1 | TRBV7-3 | ASSSGRGLGVNEQF
TRBJ2-7 | TRBV4-2 | ASSQETSGSLYEQY
TRBJ2-5 | TRBV9 | ASSVGGGPRETQY
TRBJ2-3 | TRBV7-8 | ASSRGRALDTQY
TRBJ1-1 | TRBV19 | ASSRSGQILLNTEAF
TRBJ2-2 | TRBV5-8 | ASSYNRGGNTGELF
TRBJ1-1 | TRBV30 | AWTGRTATEAF
TRBJ2-3 | TRBV18 | ASSPRDPLGPDTQY
TRBJ2-1 | TRBV7-8 | ASSPKKASGSRNEQF
TRBJ2-4 | TRBV20-1 | SAHVATGDLAKNIQY
TRBJ2-7 | TRBV28 | ASRPMSGMSYEQY
TRBJ1-5 | TRBV6-2/TRBV6-3 | ASRNRDTNQPQH
TRBJ2-1 | TRBV20-1 | SARDRAHPYNEQF
TRBJ2-7 | TRBV28 | ASSSSDSQDTYEQY
TRBJ1-1 | TRBV7-3 | ASSLMARGTTEAF
TRBJ2-2 | TRBV20-1 | SASIGGTGELF
TRBJ1-1 | TRBV5-1 | ASSRSIHQNTEAF
TRBJ2-1 | TRBV20-1 | SASDAGSYNEQF
TRBJ2-2 | TRBV5-1 | ASKMLAGIAGELF
TRBJ1-6 | TRBV20-1 | SASYAGRQNSPLH
TRBJ2-7 | TRBV20-1 | SARQEYEQY
TRBJ2-3 | TRBV5-5 | ASSLVSGLAEVGDTQY
TRBJ2-1 | TRBV3-1 | ASSPSGLAGANEQF
TRBJ1-1 | TRBV9 | ASSVGSGYTEAF
TRBJ2-3 | TRBV6-2/TRBV6-3 | ASSYGHSDTQY